The rows below give T cell receptor beta chains drawn from one sample of a study of cytomegalovirus exposure and HLA in healthy donors. Libraries were prepared by immunoSEQ multiplex PCR; TCRdb keeps only in-frame clonotypes and omits some of them. The sample records roughly 120,000 clones, approximately 72% being singletons. The material sequenced was PBMCs. The receptors were sampled from a man aged 55 to 70 in good health and CMV-seropositive. The CDR3 runs from the conserved cysteine through the conserved F or W. The order of the fields is clone size, J gene, D gene, CDR3 length, V gene, CDR3 DNA, CDR3 protein. The D gene is left open where the match is weak. Only part of the rows carry a size: once, few, many, or a class if the clone is expanded.

>few|TRBJ2-1|TRBD2|16|TRBV11-3
TGTGCCAGCAGCTTAGGCGGGGGGGGTTTCGACAATGAGCAGTTCTTC
CASSLGGGGFDNEQFF
>-|TRBJ1-1|-|16|TRBV5-5
TGTGCCAGCAGCCTTGCTCCGGTACAGGTGAACACTGAAGCTTTCTTT
CASSLAPVQVNTEAFF
>-|TRBJ1-1|TRBD1|12|TRBV7-9
TGTGCCAGCAGCTTCGTGCAGGGGGCGGCTTTCTTT
CASSFVQGAAFF
>few|TRBJ1-1|-|14|TRBV6-5
TGTGCCAGCAGGTCAGGGGCGATGAACACTGAAGCTTTCTTT
CASRSGAMNTEAFF
>-|TRBJ1-2|-|14|TRBV28
TGTGCCAGCAGTTTCTCACAGGGTCCGGATGGCTACACCTTC
CASSFSQGPDGYTF
>-|TRBJ1-5|-|15|TRBV5-6
TGTGCCAGCAGCTTGGGGTTCTATAGCAATCAGCCCCAGCATTTT
CASSLGFYSNQPQHF
>few|TRBJ2-2|TRBD2|14|TRBV10-2
TGCGCCAGCCATGGACTAGTTCAGGCCGGGGAGCTGTTTTTT
CASHGLVQAGELFF
>-|TRBJ1-4|TRBD1|14|TRBV5-1
TGCGCCAGCAGCTTTGACAGGGGAGGCGAAAAACTGTTTTTT
CASSFDRGGEKLFF
>-|TRBJ1-2|TRBD1|16|TRBV30
TGTGCCTGGAGACCAGACAGGGGGCGCCGCGACTATGGCTACACCTTC
CAWRPDRGRRDYGYTF
>-|TRBJ1-4|-|14|TRBV6-5
TGTGCCAGCAGCTCCGGAGCCTCTAGGGAAAAACTGTTTTTT
CASSSGASREKLFF
>-|TRBJ1-3|TRBD1|19|TRBV11-2
TGTGCCAGCAGCCTTCAACGTCCCGGGACAGGGCGATTTGGAAACACCATATATTTT
CASSLQRPGTGRFGNTIYF
>-|TRBJ2-7|TRBD1|16|TRBV18
TGTGCCAGCTCACCAAGGCCGGGACAGACCTCGAGCGAGCAGTACTTC
CASSPRPGQTSSEQYF
>few|TRBJ1-4|-|16|TRBV9
TGTGCCAGCAGCGTACAGGTTAGGGGCGAGGTTGAAAAACTGTTTTTT
CASSVQVRGEVEKLFF
>-|TRBJ2-3|TRBD2|17|TRBV2
TGTGCCAGCAGTCCTCTACGACTAGCGCGTAGCACAGATACGCAGTATTTT
CASSPLRLARSTDTQYF
>-|TRBJ1-1|-|15|TRBV10-1
TGCGCCAGCAGTACCCGGACCGCGGGATCCACTGAAGCTTTCTTT
CASSTRTAGSTEAFF
>-|TRBJ1-5|TRBD1|14|TRBV6-5
TGTGCCAGCAGCCAGGGGGCGGGCAATCAGCCCCAGCATTTT
CASSQGAGNQPQHF
>once|TRBJ2-7|TRBD1|15|TRBV18
TGTGCCAGCTCACCGGGGACAGGACTGAACTACGAGCAGTACTTC
CASSPGTGLNYEQYF
>few|TRBJ1-1|-|12|TRBV6-1
TGTGCCATCACCGCTATGAACACTGAAGCTTTCTTT
CAITAMNTEAFF
>-|TRBJ1-2|-|18|TRBV21-1
TGTGCCAGCAGCAACGTGGGGACTCCAACTTTGTCTCTCTATGGCTACACCTTC
CASSNVGTPTLSLYGYTF
>-|TRBJ2-3|TRBD2|15|TRBV11-2
TGTGCCAGCAGCTTATTAACGGGGGGGCTAGATACGCAGTATTTT
CASSLLTGGLDTQYF
>-|TRBJ1-4|-|14|TRBV19
TGTGCCAGTAGCTTACAGGGCCAGAATGAAAAACTGTTTTTT
CASSLQGQNEKLFF
>-|TRBJ1-3|-|14|TRBV5-6
TGTGCCAGCACCCGAAGGGGATCTGGAAACACCATATATTTT
CASTRRGSGNTIYF
>-|TRBJ2-7|-|14|TRBV7-9
TGTGCCAGCCGACTATCGGACGGAAGCTACGAGCAGTACTTC
CASRLSDGSYEQYF
>-|TRBJ2-1|TRBD2|16|TRBV7-3
TGTGCCAGCAGCTTAGTCCCGCTAGCGGGGGGTGATGAGCAGTTCTTC
CASSLVPLAGGDEQFF
>-|TRBJ1-1|-|12|TRBV5-1
TGCGCCAGCAGCGGGCGGGGCACTGAAGCTTTCTTT
CASSGRGTEAFF
>-|TRBJ2-7|TRBD1|15|TRBV7-9
TGTGCCAGCAGCCCTTTAGGGCAGGGGGCTTACGAGCAGTACTTC
CASSPLGQGAYEQYF
>-|TRBJ2-1|-|16|TRBV15
TGTGCCACCAGCAGAGATCTGATTCTCCGGGGCAATGAGCAGTTCTTC
CATSRDLILRGNEQFF